Reported below is one T cell receptor (beta chain). Its matching antigen is unknown. An end of the junction does not agree with germline; a read error may underlie this. These data are taken from a study of long-term antiretroviral therapy in people with HIV. Study-level information: Earliest sampling preceded the 2015 immediate-ART recommendation by about a decade.

The length of the CDR3 is 13 residues. CDR1 is GTSNPN, CDR2 SVGIG, per germline (reference sequence). Points from the study as a whole: Repertoires in HIV (unlike those of controls) had narrower CDR3 length ranges.

Running of the v3.0 immunoSEQ assay took place at survey level. The method was immunoSEQ multiplex PCR; TCRdb's version includes in-frame clones alone and lacks a portion of them. The table shows 28,000 or so clones, with 78% occurring only once. This TCR derives from a man aged 18 to 29 with HIV. The material sequenced was unsorted PBMCs, taken 1.5 years before starting antiretroviral therapy. The chain combines TRBV30 with TRBJ2-1, with a weak D call TRBD2 (7 bases). The CDR3 region is CAWSGGPGGPAVF. The CDR3 DNA follows: TGTGCCTGGAGCGGGGGACCCGGGGGGCCCGCGGTCTTC.